This T cell receptor (beta chain) was observed in a study of cytomegalovirus exposure and HLA in healthy donors. Sequencing used immunoSEQ multiplex PCR; TCRdb keeps in-frame clones, though not all of them. In the table there are about 150,000 clones, roughly nine tenths of which are singletons. The germline V gene has CDR1 SEHNR and CDR2 FQNEAQ (reference sequence). J gave up 1 base and V 5 bases, and 4 bases lay outside the gene matches. The CDR3 length is 15 residues. The receptor was isolated from a woman aged 18 to 35 in good health and CMV-seropositive. The chain couples TRBV7-9 to TRBJ2-5, with 10 bases aligning to TRBD2. Sequencing used PBMCs. The CDR3 DNA reads as TGTGCCAGCAGCCGGACTAGCGGTCTCCAAGAGACCCAGTACTTC. Encoded protein: CASSRTSGLQETQYF.